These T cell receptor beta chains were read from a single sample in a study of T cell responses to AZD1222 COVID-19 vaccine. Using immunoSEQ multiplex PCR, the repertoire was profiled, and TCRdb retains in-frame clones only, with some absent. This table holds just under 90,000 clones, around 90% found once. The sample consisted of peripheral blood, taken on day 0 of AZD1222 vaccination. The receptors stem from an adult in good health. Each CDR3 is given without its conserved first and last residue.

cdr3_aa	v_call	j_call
ASSSGTGAYEQY	TRBV5-1	TRBJ2-7
ASSQEARVYGNTIY	TRBV4-1	TRBJ1-3
AIAPSGQETQY	TRBV10-3	TRBJ2-5
ASRQALSGNTIY	TRBV6-5	TRBJ1-3
ASTPMENPGELF	TRBV5-1	TRBJ2-2
ASSFFVGGSPDEQF	TRBV28	TRBJ2-1
ASLVGHQETQY	TRBV6-5	TRBJ2-5
ASSPRTSGKVEQY	TRBV19	TRBJ2-7
ASSGTVTNEKLF	TRBV5-1	TRBJ1-4
ASSLNEKLF	TRBV12-3/TRBV12-4	TRBJ1-4
SVEAATVSGNTIY	TRBV29-1	TRBJ1-3
ASSYRQADNSPLH	TRBV7-8	TRBJ1-6
ASTQGFLAKNIQY	TRBV5-1	TRBJ2-4
ASSPPDSYEQY	TRBV5-1	TRBJ2-7
ASKIGPVNTEAF	TRBV5-1	TRBJ1-1
ASSAKTGTTSGYEQF	TRBV9	TRBJ2-1
AWGQGNEQY	TRBV30	TRBJ2-7
ASSGTGDYGYT	TRBV12-3/TRBV12-4	TRBJ1-2
ASSLRRGAYEQY	TRBV27	TRBJ2-7
ATKSWDEQF	TRBV24-1	TRBJ2-1
ASSLGPQGTEAF	TRBV9	TRBJ1-1
ASSLTPGQSEQY	TRBV7-3	TRBJ2-7
ASSPGAGRIGYT	TRBV18	TRBJ1-2
ASSLRAGPSEQY	TRBV5-6	TRBJ2-7
ASSPGYSGANVLT	TRBV7-2	TRBJ2-6
ASSSDTEAF	TRBV5-1	TRBJ1-1
ASSLSGRNYGYT	TRBV5-4	TRBJ1-2
ASSGMRLADTGELF	TRBV9	TRBJ2-2
ARWVRTENTGELF	TRBV10-1	TRBJ2-2
ASSFFAGATYNEQF	TRBV5-8	TRBJ2-1
ASSSRQGNTDTQY	TRBV5-1	TRBJ2-3
ASMERDIQY	TRBV28	TRBJ2-4
ASSQVVGNTEAF	TRBV4-1	TRBJ1-1
ASSSTGFDGYT	TRBV27	TRBJ1-2
ASSPKHREGDEQY	TRBV7-9	TRBJ2-7
ASSLRWDSDTQY	TRBV7-2	TRBJ2-3
ASSVGTTGINYGYT	TRBV9	TRBJ1-2
ASSQFSGTRYEQY	TRBV4-3	TRBJ2-7
ASSRSGIGNTEAF	TRBV19	TRBJ1-1
ASSLGRDGNTIY	TRBV28	TRBJ1-3
ASSKRGYNYGYT	TRBV2	TRBJ1-2
ASSPPTRQLDYEQY	TRBV7-9	TRBJ2-7
ASNGANSNQPQH	TRBV6-6	TRBJ1-5
ASSLSLPGLYNEQF	TRBV27	TRBJ2-1
ASSLRGSYNEQF	TRBV5-1	TRBJ2-1
SVRAENNEQF	TRBV29-1	TRBJ2-1
ASSPQGIPTEAF	TRBV27	TRBJ1-1
SARAGTSGN	TRBV20-1	TRBJ2-5
ASSDRTYEQY	TRBV6-1	TRBJ2-7
ASSPPGGEQY	TRBV28	TRBJ2-7
ASSFGQVSDEQF	TRBV7-9	TRBJ2-1
ASSPPGPGNSPLH	TRBV28	TRBJ1-6
ASTDRGYEQY	TRBV6-5	TRBJ2-7
ASSLSPTYGYT	TRBV7-9	TRBJ1-2
ASSRDLAGGFEQY	TRBV19	TRBJ2-7